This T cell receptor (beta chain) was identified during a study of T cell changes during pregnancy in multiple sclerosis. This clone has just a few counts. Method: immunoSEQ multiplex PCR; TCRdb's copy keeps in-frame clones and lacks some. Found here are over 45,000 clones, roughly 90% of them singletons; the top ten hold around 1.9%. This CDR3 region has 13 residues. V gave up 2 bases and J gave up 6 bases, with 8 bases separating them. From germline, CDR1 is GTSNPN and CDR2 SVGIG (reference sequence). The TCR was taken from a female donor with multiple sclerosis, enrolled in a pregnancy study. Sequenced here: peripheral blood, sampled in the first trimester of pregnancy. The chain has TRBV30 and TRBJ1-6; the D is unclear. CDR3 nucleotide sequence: TGTGCCTGGAGTCGGAGGGCTAATTCACCCCTCCACTTT. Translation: CAWSRRANSPLHF.